This TCR beta chain was sequenced for a study of blood T cell repertoires in COVID-19. The V and J ends lost 4 bases and 7 bases, in that order; junction bases with no gene match: 8. Germline CDR1 SGHRS, CDR2 YFSETQ. The CDR3 is 14 amino acids. Profiling relied on immunoSEQ multiplex PCR, and the TCRdb table lists in-frame clones only, not all of them. Of approximately 250,000 clones listed, roughly 86% are singletons. Ages ranged from about 18 to 89 years, with residence in approximately 25 US areas. The source of this sequence is a woman aged 30 to 39 who had recovered from COVID-19. The sample was PBMCs or T cells enriched from blood (not recorded which). The chain is built from TRBV5-1 and TRBJ1-1; 9 bases align to TRBD1. In DNA, the CDR3 is TGCGCCAGCAGCGCTAGGACAGGGGCTGGTGAAGCTTTCTTT. This gives the protein CASSARTGAGEAFF. The full variable domain, in which reference TRBV5-1 and TRBJ1-1 provide the parts outside the CDR3, is KAGVTQTPRYLIKTRGQQVTLSCSPISGHRSVSWYQQTPGQGLQFLFEYFSETQRNKGNFPGRFSGRQFSNSRSEMNVSTLELGDSALYLCASSARTGAGEAFFGQGTRLTVV.